This TCR beta chain was found in a study of blood T cell repertoires in COVID-19. This clone was recorded once. The junction differs from germline at one of its ends, possibly a read error. Assay: immunoSEQ multiplex PCR; the TCRdb copy retains only in-frame clones and omits some. The sample yields hundreds of thousands of clones, over 80% seen once. Germline assignment: CDR1 MNHNS and CDR2 SASEGT. The CDR3 covers 14 residues. This rearrangement joins TRBV6-1 to TRBJ2-3, with D hard to call. The sequence came from a man between 45 and 60 years old who had been exposed to COVID-19. The specimen sequenced was PBMCs or T cells enriched from blood (not recorded which). CDR3 nucleotides: TGTGCCAGCACTGAACCCGGGTTCACAGATACGCAGTATTTT. It encodes CASTEPGFTDTQYF.